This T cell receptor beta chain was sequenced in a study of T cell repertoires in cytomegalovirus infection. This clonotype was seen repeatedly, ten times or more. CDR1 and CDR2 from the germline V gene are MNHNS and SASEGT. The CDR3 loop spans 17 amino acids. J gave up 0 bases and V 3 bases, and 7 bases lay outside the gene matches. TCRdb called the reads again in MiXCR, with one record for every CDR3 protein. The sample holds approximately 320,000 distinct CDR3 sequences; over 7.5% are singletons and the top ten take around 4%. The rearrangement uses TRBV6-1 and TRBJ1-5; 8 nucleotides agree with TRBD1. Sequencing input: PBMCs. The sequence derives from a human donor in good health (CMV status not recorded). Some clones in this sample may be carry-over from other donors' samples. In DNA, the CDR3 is TGTGCCAGCAGTGAGCGGGACAGGCCATATAGCAATCAGCCCCAGCATTTT. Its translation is CASSERDRPYSNQPQHF.